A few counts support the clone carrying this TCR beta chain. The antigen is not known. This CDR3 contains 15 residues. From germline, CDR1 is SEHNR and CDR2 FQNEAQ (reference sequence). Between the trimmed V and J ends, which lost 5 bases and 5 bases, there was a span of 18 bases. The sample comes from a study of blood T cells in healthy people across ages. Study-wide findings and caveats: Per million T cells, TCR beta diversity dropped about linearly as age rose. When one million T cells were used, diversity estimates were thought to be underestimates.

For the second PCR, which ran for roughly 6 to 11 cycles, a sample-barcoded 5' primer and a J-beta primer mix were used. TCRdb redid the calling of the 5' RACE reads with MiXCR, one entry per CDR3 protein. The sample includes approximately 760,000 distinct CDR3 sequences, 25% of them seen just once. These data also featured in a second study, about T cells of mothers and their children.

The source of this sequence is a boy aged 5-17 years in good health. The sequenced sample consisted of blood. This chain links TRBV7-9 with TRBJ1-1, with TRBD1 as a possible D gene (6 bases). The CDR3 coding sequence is TGTGCCAGCAGCCCAGGGGAGGGGGTATGGACTGAAGCTTTCTTT. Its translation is CASSPGEGVWTEAFF.